What follows describes a single TCR beta chain. The germline V gene encodes CDR1 GTSNPN and CDR2 SVGIG (reference sequence). The CDR3 has 13 residues. V lost 0 bases to trimming and J lost 2 bases, with 7 bases between them. The sample originates from a study of blood T cell repertoires in COVID-19. Sequencing used immunoSEQ multiplex PCR; TCRdb keeps in-frame clones, though not all of them. Counted here are 350,000 to 450,000 clones, 89% occurring once; the ten biggest clones make up 1.5% to 1.8%. Sequences were obtained from peripheral blood. The receptor comes from a middle-aged woman with COVID-19, enrolled during active disease. The V call is TRBV30, the J call TRBJ1-2; no clear D gene. CDR3 nucleotide sequence: TGTGCCTGGAGTGTAAGTCAGAACTATGGCTACACCTTC. As protein: CAWSVSQNYGYTF.